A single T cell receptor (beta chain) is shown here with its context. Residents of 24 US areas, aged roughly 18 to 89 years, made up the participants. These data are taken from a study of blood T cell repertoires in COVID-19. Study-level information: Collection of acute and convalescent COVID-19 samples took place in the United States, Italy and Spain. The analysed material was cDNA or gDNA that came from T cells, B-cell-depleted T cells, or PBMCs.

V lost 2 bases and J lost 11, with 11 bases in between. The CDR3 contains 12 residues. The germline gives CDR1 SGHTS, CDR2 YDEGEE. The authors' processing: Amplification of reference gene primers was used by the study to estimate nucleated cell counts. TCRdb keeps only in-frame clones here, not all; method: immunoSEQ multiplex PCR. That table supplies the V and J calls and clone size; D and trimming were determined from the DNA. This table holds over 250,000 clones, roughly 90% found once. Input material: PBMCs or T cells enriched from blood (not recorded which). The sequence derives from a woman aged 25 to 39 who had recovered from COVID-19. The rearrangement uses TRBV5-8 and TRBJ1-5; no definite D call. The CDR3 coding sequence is TGTGCCAGCAGCTTACGGGAATTGGCCCAGCATTTT. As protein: CASSLRELAQHF. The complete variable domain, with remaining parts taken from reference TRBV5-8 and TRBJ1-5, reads EAGVTQSPTHLIKTRGQQATLRCSPISGHTSVYWYQQALGLGLQFLLWYDEGEERNRGNFPPRFSGRQFPNYSSELNVNALELEDSALYLCASSLRELAQHFGDGTRLSIL.